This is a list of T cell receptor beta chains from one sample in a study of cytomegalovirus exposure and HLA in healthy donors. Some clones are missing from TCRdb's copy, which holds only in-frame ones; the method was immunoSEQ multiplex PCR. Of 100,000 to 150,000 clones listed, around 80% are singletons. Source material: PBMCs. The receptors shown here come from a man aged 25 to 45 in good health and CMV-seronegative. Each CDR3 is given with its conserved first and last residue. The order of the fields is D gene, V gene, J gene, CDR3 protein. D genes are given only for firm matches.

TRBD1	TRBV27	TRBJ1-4	CATSGTDEKLFF
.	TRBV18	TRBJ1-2	CASSPLEKGYGYTF
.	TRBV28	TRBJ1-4	CASTGGDSKNEKLFF
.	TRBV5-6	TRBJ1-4	CASSFGSNEKLFF
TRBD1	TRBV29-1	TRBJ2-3	CSVTGVITDTQYF
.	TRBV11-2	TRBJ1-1	CASSLRVGGDTEAFF
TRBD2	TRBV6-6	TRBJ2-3	CASSLFGGGPDTQYF
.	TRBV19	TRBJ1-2	CASSILDTNMPSYTF
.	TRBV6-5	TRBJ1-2	CASSRTGNNYGYTF
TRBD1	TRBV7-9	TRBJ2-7	CASSLPREGQGRYEQYF
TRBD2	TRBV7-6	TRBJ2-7	CASSPGTSLREQYF